This entry lists 19 T cell receptor beta chains sequenced from one sample in a study of technical replicates of blood from several donors. Clones were sequenced by immunoSEQ multiplex PCR, and TCRdb holds only the in-frame ones, with some missing. This sample has roughly 100,000 clones, with about 96% found just once. The sample was T cells isolated from PBMCs. Receptors originate from a human donor in good health.

This sequence joins TRBV27 and TRBJ2-2; 10 nucleotides agree with TRBD1. J lost 9 bases, V lost 5 bases, and 9 bases had no gene match. CDR1 and CDR2 (germline): MNHEY, SMNVEV (reference sequence). The CDR3 runs to 15 residues. The CDR3, as DNA: TGTGCCAGCAGTCCGGGACAGGGGACGACCCGGGAGCTGTTTTTT. This codes for CASSPGQGTTRELFF.

The chain carries TRBV7-3 and TRBJ1-1, with D perhaps TRBD1 (6 bases). Per the germline V gene, CDR1 is SGHTA and CDR2 is FQGTGA. Between the trimmed V and J ends, which lost 1 base and 1 base, there was a span of 7 bases. The CDR3 totals 14 residues. The CDR3 nucleotides are TGTGCCAGCAGCTTAATGGGACAGAACACTGAAGCTTTCTTT. It translates to CASSLMGQNTEAFF.

The V gene is TRBV19, the J gene TRBJ2-1; 9 bases line up with TRBD1. Germline-derived CDR1 and CDR2 are LNHDA and SQIVND (reference sequence). V was pared by 5 bases and J by 8 bases, with 10 bases of the junction left unmatched. The CDR3 runs to 15 residues. The CDR3 DNA reads TGTGCCAGTAGTCCCCTCGGGACAGGGTTGCATGAGCAGTTCTTC. Amino acid sequence: CASSPLGTGLHEQFF.

The V and J genes are TRBV28 and TRBJ1-5; TRBD1 matches at 10 bases. J lost 2 bases, V lost 3 bases, and 4 bases had no gene match. Germline V gene data show CDR1 as MDHEN and CDR2 as SYDVKM. The CDR3 runs to 16 residues. CDR3 in DNA: TGTGCCAGCAGTTTTCCTGGGACAGGGGGCAATCAGCCCCAGCATTTT. Encoded protein: CASSFPGTGGNQPQHF.

J is TRBJ2-7 and V is TRBV18; 7 bases align to TRBD2. CDR1 KGHSH and CDR2 LQKENI come from the germline V gene. J gave up 5 bases and V 2 bases, and 6 bases lay outside the gene matches. There are 14 residues in the CDR3. The CDR3 nucleotides are TGTGCCAGCTCACCATTCGCGGGAGTCAACGAGCAGTACTTC. Its protein product is CASSPFAGVNEQYF.

CDR3 sequence (DNA): TGTGCCAGCAGCCGGATAGGTAGCGGGTACGAGCAGTACTTC. As protein: CASSRIGSGYEQYF. V gene TRBV7-2 combines with J gene TRBJ2-7; 7 bases align to TRBD2. V was pared by 5 bases and J by 4 bases, with 8 bases of the junction left unmatched. CDR3 length: 14 amino acids. CDR1 is SGHTA and CDR2 is FQGNSA in the germline V gene.

The chain recombines TRBV5-1 with TRBJ2-1; TRBD1 aligns across 10 bases. In germline, CDR1 is SGHRS, CDR2 YFSETQ. The trim removed 7 bases at V and 5 bases at J, leaving 3 bases unmatched. This CDR3 is built from 13 residues. The CDR3 DNA sequence: TGCGCCAGCCTGGACAGGGGGGACAATGAGCAGTTCTTC. This gives the protein CASLDRGDNEQFF.

CDR3 DNA: TGTGCCAGCAGTACTGGGACACAGCAGTACTTC. It codes for CASSTGTQQYF. The chain links TRBV27 to TRBJ2-7, with D possibly TRBD1 on 6 matching bases. From germline, CDR1 is MNHEY and CDR2 SMNVEV (reference sequence). This CDR3 is built from 11 residues. V was pared by 5 bases and J by 8 bases, with 10 bases between.

The chain couples TRBV23-1 to TRBJ1-1; TRBD1 is a possible D gene (6 bases). TRBV23-1 is known as an ORF, though its function is uncertain. The CDR3 is 16 amino acids. Trimming took off 0 bases at V and 2 bases at J, with 13 bases between the two ends. CDR3 DNA sequence: TGCGCCAGCAGTCAATCTCCCGGACAGTACAACACTGAAGCTTTCTTT. Translation: CASSQSPGQYNTEAFF.

This chain uses TRBV9 with TRBJ2-3; TRBD2 matches 14 bases. The CDR3 totals 17 residues. Germline V lookup: CDR1 SGDLS, CDR2 YYNGEE. Trimming removed 2 bases from V and 6 bases from J; junction bases left unmatched: 8. The CDR3 DNA reads TGTGCCAGCAGCGTCCAGGGGACTAGCGGGAGAACCGATACGCAGTATTTT. Translating it yields CASSVQGTSGRTDTQYF.

V is TRBV28 and J is TRBJ2-3; 7 nucleotides match TRBD1. This CDR3 contains 14 residues. CDR1 and CDR2 (germline): MDHEN, SYDVKM. Trimming removed 3 bases from V and 4 bases from J; junction bases left unmatched: 4. The CDR3 coding sequence is TGTGCCAGCAGTTTCAGGGGACAGCCAGATACGCAGTATTTT. Translating gives CASSFRGQPDTQYF.

The chain has TRBV4-1 and TRBJ2-7, with 8 positions matching TRBD2. There are 19 residues in the CDR3. V lost 0 bases, J lost 2 bases, and 15 bases stayed unmatched. The germline CDR1 and CDR2 sequences are MGHRA and YSYEKL. The CDR3 DNA sequence: TGCGCCAGCAGCCAAGACACGCAGCGGGGGTTGCTAAGCACCTACGAGCAGTACTTC. This sequence encodes CASSQDTQRGLLSTYEQYF.

This clone came up once. The V and J genes are TRBV5-1 and TRBJ1-2, with D perhaps TRBD1 (5 bases). Germline lookup yields CDR1 SGHRS and CDR2 YFSETQ. V lost 0 bases to trimming and J lost 1 base, with 7 bases between them. The CDR3 is made up of 14 amino acids. In nucleotides, the CDR3 is TGCGCCAGCAGCTTGGGGGACTTTAACTATGGCTACACCTTC. It codes for CASSLGDFNYGYTF.

This chain links TRBV7-7 with TRBJ2-1; tentative D call: TRBD1 (6 bases). Per germline, CDR1 SSHAT and CDR2 FNYEAQ (reference sequence). Between the trimmed V and J ends, which lost 4 bases and 1 base, there was a span of 11 bases. The CDR3 sequence is 15 residues long. The chain's CDR3 is CASSSSTGSYNEQFF. The CDR3 DNA follows: TGTGCCAGCAGCTCTTCGACAGGTTCCTACAATGAGCAGTTCTTC. Complete variable domain (other parts from reference TRBV7-7 and TRBJ2-1): GAGVSQSPRYKVTKRGQDVTLRCDPISSHATLYWYQQALGQGPEFLTYFNYEAQPDKSGLPSDRFSAERPEGSISTLTIQRTEQRDSAMYRCASSSSTGSYNEQFFGPGTRLTVL.

The CDR3: CASSLRDRSTGELFF. In DNA, the CDR3 is TGTGCCAGCAGCCTCCGGGACAGGTCCACCGGGGAGCTGTTTTTT. The V gene is TRBV7-8, the J gene TRBJ2-2, with 8 bases matching TRBD1. The V gene end was trimmed by 5 bases and the J gene end by 4 bases; junction bases not matched to a gene: 6. Germline CDR1 reads SGHVS; CDR2 reads FQNEAQ. The CDR3 covers 15 residues.

The chain recombines TRBV10-3 with TRBJ1-2; no definite D call. This CDR3 is 12 amino acids long. V dropped 6 bases and J dropped 7 bases, with 12 bases sitting between them. Germline V gene lookup returns CDR1 ENHRY and CDR2 SYGVKD. CDR3 DNA: TGTGCCATCAGCCTAGAGACGGTTGGCTACACCTTC. As protein: CAISLETVGYTF.

J is TRBJ2-6 and V is TRBV19, with 8 bases matching TRBD1. The V and J ends lost 6 bases and 2 bases, in that order; junction bases with no gene match: 9. In germline, CDR1 is LNHDA, CDR2 SQIVND (reference sequence). This CDR3 contains 17 residues. CDR3 sequence (DNA): TGTGCCAGTAGCCCGACAGGGGTAGGGGCTGGGGCCAACGTCCTGACTTTC. Translating it yields CASSPTGVGAGANVLTF.

The rearrangement links TRBV7-8 to TRBJ1-5, with unresolved D. Trimming took off 0 bases at V and 6 bases at J, with 15 bases between the two ends. The CDR3 sequence is 16 residues long. Germline V gives CDR1 SGHVS, CDR2 FQNEAQ. The CDR3: CASSLAGILGIQPQHF. The CDR3 DNA follows: TGTGCCAGCAGCTTAGCTGGCATCCTCGGGATTCAGCCCCAGCATTTT.

V usage is TRBV5-1 and J usage is TRBJ2-7, with 14 bases fitting TRBD2. Germline lookup yields CDR1 SGHRS and CDR2 YFSETQ. V shed 7 bases and J 2 bases; nucleotides not matched to a gene: 2. This CDR3 has 14 amino acids. The CDR3 DNA is TGCGCCAGCGGGACTAGCGGGGGCCCCTACGAGCAGTACTTC. It is translated as CASGTSGGPYEQYF.